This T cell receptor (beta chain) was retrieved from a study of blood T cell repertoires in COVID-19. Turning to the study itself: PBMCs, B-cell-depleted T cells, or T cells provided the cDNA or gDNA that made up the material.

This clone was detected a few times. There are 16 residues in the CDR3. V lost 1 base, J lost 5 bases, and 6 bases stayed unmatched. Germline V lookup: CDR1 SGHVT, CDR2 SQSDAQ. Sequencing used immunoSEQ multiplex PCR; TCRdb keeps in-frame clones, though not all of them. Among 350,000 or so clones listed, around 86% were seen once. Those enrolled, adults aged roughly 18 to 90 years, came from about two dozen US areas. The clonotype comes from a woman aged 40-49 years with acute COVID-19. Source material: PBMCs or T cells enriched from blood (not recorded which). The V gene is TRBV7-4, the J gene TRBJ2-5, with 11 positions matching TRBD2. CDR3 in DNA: TGTGCCAGCAGCTTAGTGTCTAGCGGGGGGTACGAGACCCAGTACTTC. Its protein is CASSLVSSGGYETQYF.